The 22 T cell receptor beta chains listed next were all sequenced from one sample in a study of OX40 agonist ivuxolimab in advanced cancers. The assay was immunoSEQ multiplex PCR, and TCRdb's table has in-frame clones only and misses some. This sample yields approximately 58,000 clones, of which approximately 91% are seen a single time; 0.76% belongs to the top ten. The starting material was CD4+ or CD8+ T cells sorted from blood, obtained in a trial of the OX40 agonist ivuxolimab. These receptors were taken from an adult with an advanced solid tumor such as melanoma, head and neck, liver or kidney cancer.

This chain connects TRBV10-3 to TRBJ2-2; 14 bases map to TRBD2. V lost 10 bases, J lost 6 bases, and 10 bases stayed unmatched. Per the germline V gene, CDR1 is ENHRY and CDR2 is SYGVKD. This CDR3 is 16 amino acids long. CDR3 nucleotides: TGTGCCACCAAGGGTCCGGGACTAGCGGGAGCCGGGGAGCTGTTTTTT. It codes for CATKGPGLAGAGELFF.

Only a few counts were recorded for this clone. The rearrangement uses TRBV19 and TRBJ1-1, with 11 bases lining up with TRBD1. The trim removed 7 bases at V and 7 bases at J, leaving 11 bases unmatched. The CDR3 runs 15 residues. CDR1 is LNHDA, CDR2 SQIVND, per germline (reference sequence). DNA for the CDR3: TGTGCCAGTACGGCGGACTCGGGACAGGGGGGTGAAGCTTTCTTT. It translates to CASTADSGQGGEAFF.

V and J are TRBV14 and TRBJ2-3; 7 bases agree with TRBD1. Germline loops: CDR1 SGHDN, CDR2 FVKESK. J gave up 6 bases and V 0 bases, and 6 bases lay outside the gene matches. The CDR3 runs 15 residues. CDR3 sequence: CASSQDGARGDTQYF. CDR3 in DNA: TGTGCCAGCAGCCAAGATGGGGCCAGGGGGGATACGCAGTATTTT.

This chain links TRBV28 with TRBJ2-3, with D hard to call. Germline CDR1 reads MDHEN; CDR2 reads SYDVKM. The CDR3 extends over 14 amino acids. V was pared by 6 bases and J by 1 base, with 11 bases between. CDR3 coding DNA: TGTGCCAGCAGCCCAGTCCTTCGCACAGATACGCAGTATTTT. Amino acids: CASSPVLRTDTQYF.

The J gene is TRBJ2-7, the V gene TRBV5-6; 7 nucleotides agree with TRBD2. Germline CDR1 reads SGHDT; CDR2 reads YYEEEE. The J segment lost 2 bases and the V segment lost 3 bases, leaving 17 bases of the junction unmatched. The CDR3 spans 18 residues. CDR3 sequence: CASSSYSPPSGNPYEQYF. In nucleotides, the CDR3 is TGTGCCAGCAGCTCTTACTCTCCCCCAAGCGGGAACCCCTACGAGCAGTACTTC.

The rearrangement links TRBV7-3 to TRBJ2-3; D call uncertain. This CDR3 comprises 14 residues. The ends were cut back, 4 bases at V and 4 bases at J, with 12 bases in the middle. Germline values: CDR1 SGHTA, CDR2 FQGTGA. The CDR3 loop is CASSSLRAPDTQYF. For the CDR3, the DNA is TGTGCCAGCAGCTCTCTCCGGGCCCCAGATACGCAGTATTTT. Full variable domain (remainder filled in from reference TRBV7-3 and TRBJ2-3): GAGVSQTPSNKVTEKGKYVELRCDPISGHTALYWYRQSLGQGPEFLIYFQGTGAADDSGLPNDRFFAVRPEGSVSTLKIQRTERGDSAVYLCASSSLRAPDTQYFGPGTRLTVL.

This chain connects TRBV19 to TRBJ2-7; 8 nucleotides align to TRBD2. The CDR3 is 14 amino acids. V lost 7 bases, J lost 7 bases, and 12 bases stayed unmatched. Germline V CDR1 and CDR2: LNHDA, SQIVND (reference sequence). The CDR3 here is CASTPTGTSREQYF. In nucleotides, the CDR3 is TGTGCCAGTACCCCAACTGGGACTAGTCGGGAGCAGTACTTC.

Here the CDR3 reads CASSQERGSGANVLTF. The CDR3 coding sequence is TGTGCCAGCAGCCAAGAGAGGGGTTCTGGGGCCAACGTCCTGACTTTC. The chain employs TRBV4-2 and TRBJ2-6; either TRBD1 or TRBD2 may fit D (5 bases each). Trimming pared 0 bases from V and 1 base from J, leaving 7 bases between. Germline lookup yields CDR1 LGHNA and CDR2 YNFKEQ. This CDR3 contains 16 residues.

CDR3 nucleotides: TGTGCCAGCAGCTTAGGACTTCTGGGAGCCCAAGAGACCCAGTACTTC. Residues: CASSLGLLGAQETQYF. The chain is built from TRBV7-8 and TRBJ2-5, with a possible D match to TRBD2 (5 bases). The V and J ends lost 1 base and 1 base respectively, with 13 bases between them. The CDR3 has 16 residues. Germline V gene lookup returns CDR1 SGHVS and CDR2 FQNEAQ. Full variable domain (rest looked up from reference TRBV7-8 and TRBJ2-5): GAGVSQSPRYKVAKRGQDVALRCDPISGHVSLFWYQQALGQGPEFLTYFQNEAQLDKSGLPSDRFFAERPEGSVSTLKIQRTQQEDSAVYLCASSLGLLGAQETQYFGPGTRLLVL.

The chain recombines TRBV10-3 with TRBJ1-4, with TRBD1 as a possible D gene (5 bases). Germline values: CDR1 ENHRY, CDR2 SYGVKD. The CDR3 extends over 14 amino acids. The V gene lost 10 bases and the J gene lost 6 bases, with 18 bases spanning the gap. The CDR3 protein is CATNGVQGHEKLFF. The DNA of the CDR3 is TGTGCCACCAACGGGGTTCAGGGCCATGAAAAACTGTTTTTT.

The chain links TRBV5-4 to TRBJ2-1; 7 positions match TRBD2. This CDR3 spans 14 amino acids. With V trimmed by 0 bases and J by 6 bases, 3 bases remained unmatched. Germline loops: CDR1 SGHNT, CDR2 YYREEE (reference sequence). The CDR3 spells CASSLAGGPNEQFF. CDR3 nucleotide sequence: TGTGCCAGCAGCTTGGCGGGAGGCCCCAATGAGCAGTTCTTC.

The chain recombines TRBV25-1 with TRBJ2-7; no firm D call. Germline V gene sequence: CDR1 MGHDK, CDR2 SYGVNS. The CDR3 spans 11 residues. The V end was cut by 6 bases, the J end by 4 bases, with 7 bases between. The CDR3, as DNA: TGTGCCAGCAGGGATTGGTACGAGCAGTACTTC. Its protein is CASRDWYEQYF.

Only a few counts were recorded for this clone. The chain has TRBV30 and TRBJ1-5; D ambiguous. The CDR3 sequence is 14 residues long. Deletions cut 3 bases from V and 5 bases from J, with 14 bases between. Germline CDR1 is GTSNPN and CDR2 is SVGIG (reference sequence). The CDR3 sequence is CAWSGLNRYQPQHF. The CDR3 DNA sequence: TGTGCCTGGAGCGGGTTGAACAGATATCAGCCCCAGCATTTT.

The rearrangement joins TRBV5-1 to TRBJ2-2, with TRBD1 identical over 8 bases. The CDR3 runs 17 residues. V gave up 1 base and J gave up 2 bases; unmatched junction bases: 7. Germline CDR1 and CDR2: SGHRS and YFSETQ. The CDR3 reads CASSLNRGSDNTGELFF. DNA for the CDR3: TGCGCCAGCAGCTTGAACAGGGGGAGCGACAACACCGGGGAGCTGTTTTTT.

This chain connects TRBV10-3 to TRBJ2-3; D gene uncertain. The CDR3 is 12 residues long. V shed 7 bases and J shed 3 bases, with 8 bases lying between them. Germline V gene lookup returns CDR1 ENHRY and CDR2 SYGVKD. CDR3 protein: CAINTGTDTQYF. The DNA for the CDR3 is TGTGCCATCAACACGGGTACAGATACGCAGTATTTT.

This clone showed up just once. The chain couples TRBV7-2 to TRBJ2-5; D is unresolved. This CDR3 is 13 amino acids long. The V end was cut by 5 bases, the J end by 1 base, with 8 bases between. The germline gives CDR1 SGHTA, CDR2 FQGNSA. The CDR3 here is CASSQLRQETQYF. In DNA, the CDR3 is TGTGCCAGCAGCCAACTACGCCAAGAGACCCAGTACTTC.

V and J are TRBV6-5 and TRBJ2-7; no reliable D call. V lost 0 bases and J 2 bases, leaving 14 bases between the germline ends. The CDR3 is made up of 16 amino acids. Germline CDR1 reads MNHEY; CDR2 reads SVGAGI. The CDR3 DNA is TGTGCCAGCAGTTACTCCCCGGTAGCCGTAACCTACGAGCAGTACTTC. Translation: CASSYSPVAVTYEQYF.

The V and J genes are TRBV5-1 and TRBJ2-2; TRBD1 aligns across 9 bases. The germline V gene encodes CDR1 SGHRS and CDR2 YFSETQ. The CDR3 is 16 amino acids. V lost 0 bases to trimming and J lost 4 bases; unmatched junction nucleotides: 4. CDR3 in amino acids: CASSLEGQGVTGELFF. The DNA of the CDR3 is TGCGCCAGCAGCTTGGAGGGACAGGGCGTCACCGGGGAGCTGTTTTTT.

V and J are TRBV15 and TRBJ2-5; a possible D gene is TRBD1 (5 bases). This CDR3 region has 14 residues. V was pared by 1 base and J by 4 bases, with 10 bases between. CDR1 and CDR2 from the germline V gene are LNHNV and YYDKDF (reference sequence). CDR3 sequence: CATSRGNRRETQYF. The CDR3 nucleotides are TGTGCCACCAGCAGAGGGAACAGGCGAGAGACCCAGTACTTC.

The V call is TRBV15, the J call TRBJ1-2; 8 nucleotides match TRBD1. The germline CDR1 and CDR2 sequences are LNHNV and YYDKDF (reference sequence). V lost 4 bases to trimming and J lost 7 bases; unmatched junction nucleotides: 8. The CDR3 runs to 14 residues. The CDR3 sequence: CATSTGQGLGGYTF. Written as DNA, the CDR3 is TGTGCCACCAGCACAGGACAGGGATTGGGTGGCTACACCTTC. The full variable domain, with the rest looked up from reference TRBV15 and TRBJ1-2, is DAMVIQNPRYQVTQFGKPVTLSCSQTLNHNVMYWYQQKSSQAPKLLFHYYDKDFNNEADTPDNFQSRRPNTSFCFLDIRSPGLGDTAMYLCATSTGQGLGGYTFGSGTRLTVV.

The chain is built from TRBV12-5 and TRBJ2-3; a weak D match, TRBD2 (6 bases). V was pared by 3 bases and J by 3 bases, with 25 bases between. This CDR3 has 19 residues. Germline-derived CDR1 and CDR2 are LGHNT and FRNRAP. This CDR3 reads CASGFAALIGGFVTDTQYF. The CDR3 coding sequence is TGTGCTAGTGGTTTCGCTGCGTTGATCGGGGGTTTTGTAACAGATACGCAGTATTTT.

The rearrangement links TRBV7-2 to TRBJ1-3; 8 bases line up with TRBD1. J gave up 16 bases and V 2 bases, and 10 bases lay outside the gene matches. Germline V gene data show CDR1 as SGHTA and CDR2 as FQGNSA. The CDR3 totals 13 residues. The CDR3 DNA is TGTGCCAGCAGCTTACCAGGGGGCTCCACCCGGTATTTT. Translating it yields CASSLPGGSTRYF.